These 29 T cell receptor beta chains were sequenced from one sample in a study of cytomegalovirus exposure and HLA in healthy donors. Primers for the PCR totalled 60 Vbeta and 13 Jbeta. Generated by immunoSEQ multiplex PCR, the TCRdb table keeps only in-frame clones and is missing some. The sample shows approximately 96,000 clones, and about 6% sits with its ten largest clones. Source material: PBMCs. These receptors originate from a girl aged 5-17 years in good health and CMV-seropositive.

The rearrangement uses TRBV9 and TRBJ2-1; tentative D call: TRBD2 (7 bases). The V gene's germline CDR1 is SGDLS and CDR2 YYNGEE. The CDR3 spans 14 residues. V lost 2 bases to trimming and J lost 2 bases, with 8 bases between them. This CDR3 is CASSVGGPYNEQFF. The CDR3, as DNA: TGTGCCAGCAGCGTCGGGGGGCCCTACAATGAGCAGTTCTTC.

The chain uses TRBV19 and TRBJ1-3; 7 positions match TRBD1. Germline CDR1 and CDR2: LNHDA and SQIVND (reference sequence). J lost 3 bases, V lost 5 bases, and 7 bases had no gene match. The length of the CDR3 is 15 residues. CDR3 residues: CASSVNRGGGNTIYF. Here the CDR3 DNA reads TGTGCCAGTAGTGTCAACAGGGGAGGTGGAAACACCATATATTTT.

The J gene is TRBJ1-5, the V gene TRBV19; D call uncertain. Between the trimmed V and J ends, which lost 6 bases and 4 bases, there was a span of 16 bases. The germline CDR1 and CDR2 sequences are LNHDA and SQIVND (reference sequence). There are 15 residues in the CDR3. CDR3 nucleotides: TGTGCCAGTAGGAAGGCGGGATCGGGTAATCAGCCCCAGCATTTT. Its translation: CASRKAGSGNQPQHF. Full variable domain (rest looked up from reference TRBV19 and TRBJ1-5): DGGITQSPKYLFRKEGQNVTLSCEQNLNHDAMYWYRQDPGQGLRLIYYSQIVNDFQKGDIAEGYSVSREKKESFPLTVTSAQKNPTAFYLCASRKAGSGNQPQHFGDGTRLSIL.

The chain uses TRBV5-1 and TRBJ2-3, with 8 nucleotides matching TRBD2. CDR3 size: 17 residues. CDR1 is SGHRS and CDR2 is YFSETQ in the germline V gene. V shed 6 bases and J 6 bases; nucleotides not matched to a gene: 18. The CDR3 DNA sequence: TGCGCCAGCAATACTCGGACCCCGGGAGGGCTGAGGGATACGCAGTATTTT. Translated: CASNTRTPGGLRDTQYF.

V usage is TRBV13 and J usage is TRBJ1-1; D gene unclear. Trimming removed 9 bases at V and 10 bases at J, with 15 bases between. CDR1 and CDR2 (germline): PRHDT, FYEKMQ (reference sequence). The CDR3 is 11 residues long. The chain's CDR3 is CARSLGKLAFF. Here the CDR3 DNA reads TGTGCCAGAAGCCTCGGGAAGCTAGCTTTCTTT.

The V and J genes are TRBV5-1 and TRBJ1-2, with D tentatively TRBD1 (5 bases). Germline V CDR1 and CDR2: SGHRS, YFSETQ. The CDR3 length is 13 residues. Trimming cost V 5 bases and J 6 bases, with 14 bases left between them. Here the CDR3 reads CASRQTGYDGYTF. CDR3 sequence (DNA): TGCGCCAGCAGACAAACAGGATACGATGGCTACACCTTC.

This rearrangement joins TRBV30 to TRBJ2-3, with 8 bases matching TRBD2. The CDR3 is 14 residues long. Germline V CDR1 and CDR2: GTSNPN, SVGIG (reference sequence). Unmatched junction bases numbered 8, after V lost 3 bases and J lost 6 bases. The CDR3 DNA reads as TGTGCCTGGAGCGCCCTTAGCGGGGCGGATACGCAGTATTTT. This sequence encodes CAWSALSGADTQYF.

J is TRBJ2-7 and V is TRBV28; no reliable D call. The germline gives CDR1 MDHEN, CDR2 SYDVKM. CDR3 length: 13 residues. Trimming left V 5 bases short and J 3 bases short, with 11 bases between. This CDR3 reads CASSAQYSYEQYV. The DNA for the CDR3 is TGTGCCAGCAGTGCCCAATACAGCTACGAGCAGTACGTC.

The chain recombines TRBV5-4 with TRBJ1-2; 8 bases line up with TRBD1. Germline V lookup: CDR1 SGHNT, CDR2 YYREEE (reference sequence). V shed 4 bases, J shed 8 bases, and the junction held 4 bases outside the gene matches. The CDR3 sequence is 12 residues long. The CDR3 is CASSPTGVGYTF. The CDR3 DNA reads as TGTGCCAGCAGCCCGACAGGGGTGGGCTACACCTTC.

The CDR3 DNA is TGCAGCGTTGGGGGGAGCGGGTATGGCTACACCTTC. Its translation is CSVGGSGYGYTF. This chain uses TRBV29-1 with TRBJ1-2; perhaps TRBD1 as D (5 bases). Trimming took off 4 bases at V and 5 bases at J, with 11 bases between the two ends. CDR1 SQVTM and CDR2 ANQGSEA come from the germline V gene. This CDR3 region has 12 residues.

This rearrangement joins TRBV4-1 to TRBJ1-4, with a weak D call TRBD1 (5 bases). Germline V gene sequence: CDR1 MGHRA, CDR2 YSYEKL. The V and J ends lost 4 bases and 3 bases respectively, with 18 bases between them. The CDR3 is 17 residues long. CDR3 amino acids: CASSPGERGSSNEKLFF. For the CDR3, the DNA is TGCGCCAGCAGCCCCGGGGAACGGGGGTCGTCTAATGAAAAACTGTTTTTT.

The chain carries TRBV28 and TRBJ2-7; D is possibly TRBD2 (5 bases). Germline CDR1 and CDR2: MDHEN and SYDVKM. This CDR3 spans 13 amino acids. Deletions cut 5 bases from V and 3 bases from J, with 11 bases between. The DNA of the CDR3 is TGTGCCAGCAGTCCCGGGGATGGCTACGAGCAGTACGTC. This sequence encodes CASSPGDGYEQYV.

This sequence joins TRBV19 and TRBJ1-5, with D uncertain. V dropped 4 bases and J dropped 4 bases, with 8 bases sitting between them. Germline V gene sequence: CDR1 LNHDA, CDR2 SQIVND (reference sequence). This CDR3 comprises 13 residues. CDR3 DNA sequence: TGTGCCAGTAGTAGTCAGAAAAATCAGCCCCAGCATTTT. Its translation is CASSSQKNQPQHF.

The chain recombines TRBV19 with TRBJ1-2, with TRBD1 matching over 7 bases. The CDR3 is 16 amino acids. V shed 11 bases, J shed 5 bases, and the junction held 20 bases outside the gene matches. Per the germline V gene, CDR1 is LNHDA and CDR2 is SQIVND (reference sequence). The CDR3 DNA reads TGTGCCTCTCAAGGGGAGAGAACAGGGGCCGCGTATGGCTACACCTTC. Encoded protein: CASQGERTGAAYGYTF.

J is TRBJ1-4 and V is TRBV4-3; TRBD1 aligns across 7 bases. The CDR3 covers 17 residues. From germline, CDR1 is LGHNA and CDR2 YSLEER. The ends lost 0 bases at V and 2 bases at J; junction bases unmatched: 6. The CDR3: CASSQERQGWTNEKLFF. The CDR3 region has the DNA TGCGCCAGCAGCCAAGAGAGACAGGGATGGACTAATGAAAAACTGTTTTTT.

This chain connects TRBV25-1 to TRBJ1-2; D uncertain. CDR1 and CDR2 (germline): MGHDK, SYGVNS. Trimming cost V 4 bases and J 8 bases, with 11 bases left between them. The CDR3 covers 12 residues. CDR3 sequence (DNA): TGTGCCAGCAGTGTGGGTCCCGGGGGCTACACCTTC. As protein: CASSVGPGGYTF.

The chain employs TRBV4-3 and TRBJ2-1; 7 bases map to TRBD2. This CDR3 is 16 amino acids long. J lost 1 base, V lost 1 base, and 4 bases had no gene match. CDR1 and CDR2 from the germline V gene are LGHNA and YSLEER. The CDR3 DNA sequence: TGCGCCAGCAGCCAAGGATTCGGGGGGTCCTACAATGAGCAGTTCTTC. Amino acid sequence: CASSQGFGGSYNEQFF.

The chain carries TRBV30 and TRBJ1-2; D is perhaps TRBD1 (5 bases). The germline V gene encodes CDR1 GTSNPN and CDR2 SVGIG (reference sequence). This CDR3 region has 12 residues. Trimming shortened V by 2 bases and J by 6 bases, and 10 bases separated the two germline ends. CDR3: CAWSLEGNGYTF. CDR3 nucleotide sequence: TGTGCCTGGAGTTTGGAGGGGAATGGCTACACCTTC.

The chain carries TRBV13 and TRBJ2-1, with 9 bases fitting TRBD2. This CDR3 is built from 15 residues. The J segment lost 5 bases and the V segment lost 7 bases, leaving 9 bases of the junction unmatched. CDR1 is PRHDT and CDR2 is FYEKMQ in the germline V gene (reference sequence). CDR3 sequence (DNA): TGTGCCAGCATGGTAAGAGCGGGGGGTAACAATGAGCAGTTCTTC. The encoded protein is CASMVRAGGNNEQFF.

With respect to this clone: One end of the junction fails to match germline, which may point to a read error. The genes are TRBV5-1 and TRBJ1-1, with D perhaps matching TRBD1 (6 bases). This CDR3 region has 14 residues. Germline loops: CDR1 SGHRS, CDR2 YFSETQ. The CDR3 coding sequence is TGCGCCAGCAGCTCGGATACAGGGAACACTGAAGATTTCTTT. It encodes CASSSDTGNTEDFF.

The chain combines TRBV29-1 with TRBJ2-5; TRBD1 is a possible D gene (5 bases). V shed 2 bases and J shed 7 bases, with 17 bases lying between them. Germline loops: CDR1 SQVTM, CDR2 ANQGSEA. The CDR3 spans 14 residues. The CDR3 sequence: CSVEKAGLVGTQYF. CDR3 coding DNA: TGCAGCGTTGAAAAAGCAGGGCTAGTGGGGACCCAGTACTTC.

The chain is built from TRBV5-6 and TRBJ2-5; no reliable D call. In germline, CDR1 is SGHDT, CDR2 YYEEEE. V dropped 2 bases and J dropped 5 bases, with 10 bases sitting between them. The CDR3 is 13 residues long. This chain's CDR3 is CASSFVQRETQYF. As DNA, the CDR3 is TGTGCCAGCAGCTTCGTTCAGCGTGAGACCCAGTACTTC.

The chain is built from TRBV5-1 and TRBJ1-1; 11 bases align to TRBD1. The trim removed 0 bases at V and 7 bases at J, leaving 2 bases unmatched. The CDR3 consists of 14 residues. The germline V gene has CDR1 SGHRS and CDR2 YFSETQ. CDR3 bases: TGCGCCAGCAGCTTGGGGACAGGGGGCTTTGAAGCTTTCTTT. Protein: CASSLGTGGFEAFF.

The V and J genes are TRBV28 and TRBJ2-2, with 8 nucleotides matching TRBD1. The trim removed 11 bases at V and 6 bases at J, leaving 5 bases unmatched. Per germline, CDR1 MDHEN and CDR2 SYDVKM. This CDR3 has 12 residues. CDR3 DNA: TGTGCCTGCTCAGGGGGCTCCGGGGAGCTGTTTTTT. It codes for CACSGGSGELFF.

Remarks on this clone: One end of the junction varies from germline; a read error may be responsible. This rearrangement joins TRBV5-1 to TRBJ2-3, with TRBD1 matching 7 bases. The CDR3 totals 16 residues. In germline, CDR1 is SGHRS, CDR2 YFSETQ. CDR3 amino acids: CASSLAPGQSTDKQYF. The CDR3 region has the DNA TGCGCCAGCAGCTTGGCCCCGGGACAGAGCACAGATAAGCAGTATTTT. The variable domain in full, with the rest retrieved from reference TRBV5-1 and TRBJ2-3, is KAGVTQTPRYLIKTRGQQVTLSCSPISGHRSVSWYQQTPGQGLQFLFEYFSETQRNKGNFPGRFSGRQFSNSRSEMNVSTLELGDSALYLCASSLAPGQSTDKQYFGPGTRLTVL.

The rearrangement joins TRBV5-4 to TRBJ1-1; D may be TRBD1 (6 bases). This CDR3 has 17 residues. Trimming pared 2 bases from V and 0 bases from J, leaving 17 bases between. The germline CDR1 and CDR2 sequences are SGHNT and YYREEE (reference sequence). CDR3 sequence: CASSLGGRGNLNTEAFF. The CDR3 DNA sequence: TGTGCCAGCAGCTTAGGGGGTCGGGGCAACCTGAACACTGAAGCTTTCTTT.

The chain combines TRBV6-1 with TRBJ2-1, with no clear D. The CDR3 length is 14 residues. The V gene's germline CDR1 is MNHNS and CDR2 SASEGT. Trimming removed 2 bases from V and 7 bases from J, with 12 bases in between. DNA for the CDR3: TGTGCCAGCAGTGAACATCCACAGCTGAATGAGCAGTTCTTC. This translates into CASSEHPQLNEQFF.

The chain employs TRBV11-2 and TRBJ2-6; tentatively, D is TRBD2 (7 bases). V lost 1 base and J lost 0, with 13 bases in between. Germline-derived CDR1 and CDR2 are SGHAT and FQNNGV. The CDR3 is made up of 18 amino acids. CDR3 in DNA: TGTGCCAGCAGCTTAGTTGCGGGGGCTCACTCTGGGGCCAACGTCCTGACTTTC. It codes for CASSLVAGAHSGANVLTF.

The CDR3 spells CSVDTSGGDGTQYF. The CDR3, as DNA: TGCAGCGTTGATACTAGCGGGGGTGACGGTACGCAGTATTTT. The chain is built from TRBV29-1 and TRBJ2-3; TRBD2 aligns across 11 bases. The trim removed 3 bases at V and 8 bases at J, leaving 7 bases unmatched. The V gene's germline CDR1 is SQVTM and CDR2 ANQGSEA. There are 14 residues in the CDR3.